The next 32 T cell receptor beta chains were all read from a single sample in a study of cytomegalovirus exposure and HLA in healthy donors. Only in-frame clones appear in the TCRdb table, and some are missing; sequencing was by immunoSEQ multiplex PCR. The table includes 50,000 to 70,000 clones, 90% to 95% detected once. Sequencing used PBMCs. All receptors derive from a woman younger than 30 in good health and CMV-seropositive.

The chain employs TRBV18 and TRBJ1-1; 7 bases match TRBD1. Trimming took 3 bases from V and 5 from J; bases not matched to a gene: 9. This CDR3 has 15 residues. CDR1 KGHSH and CDR2 LQKENI come from the germline V gene. CDR3 bases: TGTGCCAGCTCACCGCCCCAGGGGGATGGGACTGAAGCTTTCTTT. Its translation is CASSPPQGDGTEAFF.

This sequence joins TRBV2 and TRBJ2-1, with unresolved D. Per germline, CDR1 SNHLY and CDR2 FYNNEI. With 8 bases removed from V and 7 bases from J, the gap between germline ends came to 12 bases. The CDR3 loop spans 12 amino acids. The CDR3 region has the DNA TGTGCCAGCGACATAGAAGGTAATGAGCAGTTCTTC. As protein: CASDIEGNEQFF.

The CDR3 here is CASSQGPTRGGELFF. The CDR3 DNA reads as TGTGCCAGCTCCCAGGGTCCCACGAGAGGCGGGGAGCTGTTTTTT. The chain joins TRBV2 to TRBJ2-2; tentatively, D is TRBD1 (5 bases). CDR1 is SNHLY, CDR2 FYNNEI, per germline. V dropped 8 bases and J dropped 7 bases, with 20 bases sitting between them. CDR3 size: 15 residues.

V and J are TRBV4-1 and TRBJ2-5; D perhaps matches TRBD1 (6 bases). The CDR3 extends over 14 amino acids. V was cut by 0 bases and J by 5 bases, with 10 bases left in between. Germline V lookup: CDR1 MGHRA, CDR2 YSYEKL. The CDR3 bases are TGCGCCAGCAGCCAAGATGGGGGCCGGGAGACCCAGTACTTC. Translating gives CASSQDGGRETQYF.

This chain links TRBV5-1 with TRBJ2-1; 7 nucleotides match TRBD2. V was clipped by 4 bases and J by 5 bases; unmatched bases: 15. The CDR3 is 17 residues long. CDR1 SGHRS and CDR2 YFSETQ come from the germline V gene. The CDR3 nucleotides are TGCGCCAGCAGCCCTTTCCTCGGGGGGATGGTCCACAATGAGCAGTTCTTC. It yields the protein CASSPFLGGMVHNEQFF.

The rearrangement joins TRBV4-1 to TRBJ2-1; TRBD2 matches 13 bases. Trimming took 0 bases from V and 8 from J; bases not matched to a gene: 16. This CDR3 comprises 20 residues. Germline loops: CDR1 MGHRA, CDR2 YSYEKL. In nucleotides, the CDR3 is TGCGCCAGCAGCCAAGACCGCTCAACTAGCGGGAGGGGGTGGATAGATGAGCAGTTCTTC. Translating it yields CASSQDRSTSGRGWIDEQFF.

The V and J genes are TRBV5-4 and TRBJ1-6, with a possible D match to TRBD1 (5 bases). The germline V gene encodes CDR1 SGHNT and CDR2 YYREEE (reference sequence). The CDR3 is 15 residues long. The ends were cut back, 4 bases at V and 7 bases at J, with 15 bases in the middle. This CDR3 reads CASSLGGGGNSPLHF. CDR3 bases: TGTGCCAGCAGCCTTGGGGGGGGTGGGAATTCACCCCTCCACTTT.

This rearrangement joins TRBV28 to TRBJ2-1, with 12 bases fitting TRBD2. CDR1 is MDHEN and CDR2 is SYDVKM in the germline V gene. The length of the CDR3 is 17 residues. V dropped 6 bases and J dropped 5; count of bases not matched to a gene: 11. CDR3 protein: CASSPSSGRVGHNEQFF. The CDR3 nucleotides read TGTGCCAGCAGCCCTTCTAGCGGGAGGGTAGGGCACAATGAGCAGTTCTTC.

The chain joins TRBV18 to TRBJ2-6; 7 bases map to TRBD1. The CDR3 has 17 residues. J lost 3 bases, V lost 0 bases, and 5 bases had no gene match. CDR1 and CDR2 from the germline V gene are KGHSH and LQKENI. The CDR3 sequence is CASSPPNRGVGANVLTF. As DNA, the CDR3 is TGTGCCAGCTCACCACCAAACAGGGGTGTTGGGGCCAACGTCCTGACTTTC. Complete variable domain (other parts from reference TRBV18 and TRBJ2-6): NAGVMQNPRHLVRRRGQEARLRCSPMKGHSHVYWYRQLPEEGLKFMVYLQKENIIDESGMPKERFSAEFPKEGPSILRIQQVVRGDSAAYFCASSPPNRGVGANVLTFGAGSRLTVL.

The rearrangement joins TRBV9 to TRBJ2-1; 15 nucleotides match TRBD2. This CDR3 contains 17 residues. The junction had 3 bases not matched to a gene; V was cut back by 3 bases and J by 2 bases. CDR1 is SGDLS, CDR2 YYNGEE, per germline. CDR3 region: CASSGTSGRVAYNEQFF. The DNA of the CDR3 is TGTGCCAGCAGCGGGACTAGCGGGAGGGTAGCCTACAATGAGCAGTTCTTC.

The chain is built from TRBV28 and TRBJ2-2, with 7 positions matching TRBD1. This CDR3 has 16 amino acids. Germline-derived CDR1 and CDR2 are MDHEN and SYDVKM. V was pared by 3 bases and J by 1 base, with 5 bases of the junction left unmatched. CDR3 in amino acids: CASSLPGGRNTGELFF. CDR3 DNA: TGTGCCAGCAGTTTGCCAGGGGGTAGGAACACCGGGGAGCTGTTTTTT.

The sample holds one count of this clone. The chain has TRBV9 and TRBJ1-1; tentative D call: TRBD1 (6 bases). Germline-derived CDR1 and CDR2 are SGDLS and YYNGEE. The CDR3 contains 14 residues. V was trimmed by 0 bases and J by 9 bases, leaving 15 bases between them. As DNA, the CDR3 is TGTGCCAGCAGCGTAGGAAGGAGGCAGGGGCAAGCTTTCTTT. Its translation: CASSVGRRQGQAFF.

The chain employs TRBV4-1 and TRBJ1-4, with D tentatively TRBD1 (6 bases). The V and J ends lost 4 bases and 16 bases respectively, with 28 bases between them. The CDR3 covers 16 residues. CDR1 and CDR2 from the germline V gene are MGHRA and YSYEKL. The CDR3 coding sequence is TGCGCCAGCAGCCCCCCTGGAGGACAGCCGGTCGGAGGTGCGTTTTTT. The encoded protein is CASSPPGGQPVGGAFF.

The chain is built from TRBV29-1 and TRBJ1-1; D is perhaps TRBD1 (6 bases). The germline V gene has CDR1 SQVTM and CDR2 ANQGSEA. The ends were cut back, 4 bases at V and 3 bases at J, with 12 bases in the middle. The CDR3 sequence is 13 residues long. The CDR3 region is CSVAQGAYTEAFF. The CDR3 region has the DNA TGCAGCGTTGCACAGGGAGCCTACACTGAAGCTTTCTTT.

This sequence joins TRBV19 and TRBJ2-6; D not certain. The CDR3 loop spans 14 amino acids. With 7 bases removed from V and 0 bases from J, the gap between germline ends came to 7 bases. In germline, CDR1 is LNHDA, CDR2 SQIVND (reference sequence). The CDR3 DNA reads TGTGCCAGTATGGGCCTCTCTGGGGCCAACGTCCTGACTTTC. Protein sequence: CASMGLSGANVLTF.

This chain links TRBV28 with TRBJ2-7; 11 bases are a match to TRBD1. From germline, CDR1 is MDHEN and CDR2 SYDVKM. CDR3 length: 16 amino acids. Trimming at V came to 1 base and at J to 4 bases, leaving 6 bases not matched to a gene. CDR3 sequence: CASSLYRTGGTYEQYF. CDR3 nucleotide sequence: TGTGCCAGCAGTTTATACAGGACAGGGGGCACGTACGAGCAGTACTTC.

The V call is TRBV29-1, the J call TRBJ1-2; possible D gene TRBD1, 5 bases. This CDR3 has 11 residues. Germline CDR1 and CDR2: SQVTM and ANQGSEA. The V gene lost 3 bases and the J gene lost 3 bases, with 5 bases spanning the gap. The CDR3 here is CSVDRDYGYTF. The DNA for the CDR3 is TGCAGCGTTGACAGGGACTATGGCTACACCTTC.

This chain joins TRBV7-2 and TRBJ2-7; D not resolved. CDR1 and CDR2 (germline): SGHTA, FQGNSA. V was pared by 8 bases and J by 3 bases, with 14 bases between. The CDR3 consists of 13 residues. The CDR3 DNA is TGTGCCAGCGGGCTATCGGTATTCTACGAGCAGTACTTC. Translating it yields CASGLSVFYEQYF.

The chain employs TRBV30 and TRBJ2-2; 13 bases map to TRBD2. The germline CDR1 and CDR2 sequences are GTSNPN and SVGIG (reference sequence). The CDR3 is 17 residues long. J lost 6 bases, V lost 1 base, and 8 bases had no gene match. CDR3 DNA: TGTGCCTGGAGTGCAACTAGACTAGCGGGAGGTGCCGGGGAGCTGTTTTTT. Its protein product is CAWSATRLAGGAGELFF. The variable domain in full, completed from reference TRBV30 and TRBJ2-2, reads SQTIHQWPATLVQPVGSPLSLECTVEGTSNPNLYWYRQAAGRGLQLLFYSVGIGQISSEVPQNLSASRPQDRQFILSSKKLLLSDSGFYLCAWSATRLAGGAGELFFGEGSRLTVL.

The V and J genes are TRBV15 and TRBJ1-1; maybe TRBD1 (6 bases). From germline, CDR1 is LNHNV and CDR2 YYDKDF (reference sequence). CDR3 size: 18 residues. Trimming removed 0 bases from V and 1 base from J, with 18 bases in between. The CDR3: CATSRDSLYRVTNTEAFF. The CDR3 DNA follows: TGTGCCACCAGCAGAGATTCCCTTTACAGGGTAACGAACACTGAAGCTTTCTTT.

The rearrangement uses TRBV5-1 and TRBJ2-7; possibly TRBD1 for D (5 bases). Per germline, CDR1 SGHRS and CDR2 YFSETQ. V lost 0 bases and J 6 bases, leaving 16 bases between the germline ends. The CDR3 covers 15 residues. In DNA form, the CDR3 reads TGCGCCAGCAGCTTGGTACAGGCTCAGGGCGGCGAGCAGTACTTC. As protein: CASSLVQAQGGEQYF.

The V gene is TRBV4-1, the J gene TRBJ2-2, with 8 bases lining up with TRBD2. Trimming took 6 bases from V and 3 from J; bases not matched to a gene: 6. Germline CDR1 and CDR2: MGHRA and YSYEKL. The CDR3 has 15 residues. As DNA, the CDR3 is TGCGCCAGCAGTCCGCGGGGGGATGACACCGGGGAGCTGTTTTTT. It encodes CASSPRGDDTGELFF.

The chain carries TRBV5-1 and TRBJ1-5, with D perhaps matching TRBD1 (5 bases). V was clipped by 0 bases and J by 3 bases, with 7 bases between them. This CDR3 comprises 14 residues. Germline-derived CDR1 and CDR2 are SGHRS and YFSETQ. For the CDR3, the DNA is TGCGCCAGCAGCTTGGTAGGGGACAATCAGCCCCAGCATTTT. Translation: CASSLVGDNQPQHF.

V gene TRBV6-1 combines with J gene TRBJ2-3, with TRBD1 as a possible D gene (5 bases). Germline V gene data show CDR1 as MNHNS and CDR2 as SASEGT. The germline V and J ends were trimmed by 4 bases and 2 bases, with 10 bases remaining between them. This CDR3 is built from 14 residues. Here the CDR3 DNA reads TGTGCCAGCAGTGTGCCGGACAACACAGATACGCAGTATTTT. Translated: CASSVPDNTDTQYF.

The chain uses TRBV30 and TRBJ2-7, with TRBD1 as a possible D gene (5 bases). Per the germline V gene, CDR1 is GTSNPN and CDR2 is SVGIG (reference sequence). V dropped 5 bases and J dropped 5 bases, with 13 bases sitting between them. The CDR3 is 12 residues long. The CDR3 bases are TGTGCCTGGTTGGCAGGGAACGACGAGCAGTACTTC. Its translation is CAWLAGNDEQYF.

The chain links TRBV28 to TRBJ2-1; 13 bases agree with TRBD2. The CDR3 is made up of 14 amino acids. The germline CDR1 and CDR2 sequences are MDHEN and SYDVKM. V was pared by 4 bases and J by 8 bases, with 2 bases of the junction left unmatched. Here the CDR3 DNA reads TGTGCCAGCAGTTCGGGACTAGCGGGATATGAGCAGTTCTTC. This codes for CASSSGLAGYEQFF.

The V gene is TRBV7-3, the J gene TRBJ2-3; TRBD2 is a possible D gene (6 bases). The CDR3 extends over 14 amino acids. In germline, CDR1 is SGHTA, CDR2 FQGTGA. Trimming took off 5 bases at V and 0 bases at J, with 9 bases between the two ends. The CDR3 DNA reads TGTGCCAGCAGCCCTGGGACTAGCACAGATACGCAGTATTTT. It encodes CASSPGTSTDTQYF.

The CDR3 protein is CASSQQGQAENYGYTF. CDR3 bases: TGTGCCAGCAGCCAACAGGGACAGGCGGAAAACTATGGCTACACCTTC. The rearrangement links TRBV13 to TRBJ1-2; TRBD1 agrees at 8 bases. The CDR3 is 16 residues long. Germline V CDR1 and CDR2: PRHDT, FYEKMQ (reference sequence). The ends lost 5 bases at V and 2 bases at J; junction bases unmatched: 10.

The CDR3 nucleotides are TGCGCCAGCACATTAGCGGGGGGCTACAATGAGCAGTTCTTC. This encodes CASTLAGGYNEQFF. The chain uses TRBV5-1 and TRBJ2-1; 10 positions agree with TRBD2. The CDR3 runs 14 residues. CDR1 is SGHRS and CDR2 is YFSETQ in the germline V gene. V shed 6 bases and J 3 bases; nucleotides not matched to a gene: 3.

This clone was observed a few times. The chain uses TRBV2 and TRBJ1-1; D gene uncertain. Germline CDR1 SNHLY, CDR2 FYNNEI. The CDR3 is 12 amino acids. V was cut by 1 base and J by 10 bases, with 10 bases left in between. CDR3 DNA: TGTGCCAGCAGTGAAGAAATCGCGGTAGCTTTCTTT. Amino acid sequence: CASSEEIAVAFF.

The rearrangement uses TRBV30 and TRBJ2-7, with 8 bases lining up with TRBD1. The CDR3 runs to 14 residues. Germline CDR1 reads GTSNPN; CDR2 reads SVGIG (reference sequence). V lost 4 bases, J lost 2 bases, and 7 bases stayed unmatched. The CDR3 DNA is TGTGCCTGGACTCGGGGGACAGGCGCCTACGAGCAGTACTTC. Residues: CAWTRGTGAYEQYF.

This chain connects TRBV30 to TRBJ2-1; D is uncertain. The ends were cut back, 1 base at V and 0 bases at J, with 7 bases in the middle. CDR3 size: 14 residues. The germline V gene has CDR1 GTSNPN and CDR2 SVGIG (reference sequence). CDR3 nucleotides: TGTGCCTGGAGTGGAGAGAGCTCCTACAATGAGCAGTTCTTC. Translation gives CAWSGESSYNEQFF.